This T cell receptor (beta chain) was profiled in a study of PD-1 blockade in classical Hodgkin lymphoma. Study summary: Nivolumab was administered to patients intravenously at 3 mg/kg every 2 weeks.

Overall study results and limits: Repertoire difference causes, possibly disease activity or prior therapy, remain undefined.

The time point was: cycle 4 day 1 (C4D1), after around six weeks of nivolumab. Brentuximab vedotin exposure varied among the patients, all of whom had relapsed after autologous stem cell transplantation. Relapsed/refractory classical Hodgkin lymphoma patients had complete, partial or progressive responses. Germline-derived CDR1 and CDR2 are MDHEN and SYDVKM. Trimming took 6 bases from V and 7 from J, leaving 13 bases between them. The CDR3 is made up of 13 amino acids. This clone showed up just a few times. Its specificity is not known. TCRdb keeps only in-frame clones here, not all; method: immunoSEQ multiplex PCR. Among roughly 50,000 clones listed, around nine tenths were seen once.

V and J are TRBV28 and TRBJ1-5; D remains ambiguous. Sequenced here: peripheral blood mononuclear cells (PBMCs), sampled before the fourth cycle of nivolumab. This TCR derives from a human donor with classical Hodgkin lymphoma. The CDR3: CASRRVGRQPQHF. The DNA of the CDR3 is TGTGCCAGCAGAAGGGTAGGGAGACAGCCCCAGCATTTT.